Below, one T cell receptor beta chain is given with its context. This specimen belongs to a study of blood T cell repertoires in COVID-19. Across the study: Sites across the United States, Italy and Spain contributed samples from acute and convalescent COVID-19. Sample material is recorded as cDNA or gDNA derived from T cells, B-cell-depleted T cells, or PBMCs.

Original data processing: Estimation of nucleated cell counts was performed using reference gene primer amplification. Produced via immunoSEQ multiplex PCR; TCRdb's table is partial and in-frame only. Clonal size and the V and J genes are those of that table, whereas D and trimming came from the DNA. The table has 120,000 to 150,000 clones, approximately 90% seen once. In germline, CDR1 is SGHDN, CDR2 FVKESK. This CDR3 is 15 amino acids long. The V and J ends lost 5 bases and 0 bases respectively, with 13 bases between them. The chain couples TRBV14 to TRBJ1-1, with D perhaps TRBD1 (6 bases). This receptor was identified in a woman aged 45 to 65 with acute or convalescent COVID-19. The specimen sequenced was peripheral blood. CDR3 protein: CASSDWDTLNTEAFF. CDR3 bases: TGTGCCAGCAGCGATTGGGACACATTGAACACTGAAGCTTTCTTT. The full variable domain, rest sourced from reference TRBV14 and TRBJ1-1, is EAGVTQFPSHSVIEKGQTVTLRCDPISGHDNLYWYRRVMGKEIKFLLHFVKESKQDESGMPNNRFLAERTGGTYSTLKVQPAELEDSGVYFCASSDWDTLNTEAFFGQGTRLTVV.